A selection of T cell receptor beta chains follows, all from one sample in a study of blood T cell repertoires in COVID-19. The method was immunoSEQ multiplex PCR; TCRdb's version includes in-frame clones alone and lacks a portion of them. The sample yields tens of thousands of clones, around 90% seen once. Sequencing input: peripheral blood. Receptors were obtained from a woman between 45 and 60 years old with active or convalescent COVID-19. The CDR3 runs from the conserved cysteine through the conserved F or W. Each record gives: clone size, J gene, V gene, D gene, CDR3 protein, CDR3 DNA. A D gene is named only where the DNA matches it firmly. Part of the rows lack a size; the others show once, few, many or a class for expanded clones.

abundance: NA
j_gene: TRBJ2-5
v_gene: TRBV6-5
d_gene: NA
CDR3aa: CASSYTGRGEETQYF
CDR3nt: TGTGCCAGCAGTTACACGGGGAGGGGGGAAGAGACCCAGTACTTC

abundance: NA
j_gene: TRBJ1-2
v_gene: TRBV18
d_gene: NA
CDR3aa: CASSPTGSALNGYTF
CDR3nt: TGTGCCAGCTCACCAACAGGGAGCGCTTTGAATGGCTACACCTTC

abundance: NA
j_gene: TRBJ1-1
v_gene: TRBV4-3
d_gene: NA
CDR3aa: CASSLSFVAQNTEAFF
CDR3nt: TGCGCCAGCAGCCTCTCCTTCGTGGCACAGAACACTGAAGCTTTCTTT

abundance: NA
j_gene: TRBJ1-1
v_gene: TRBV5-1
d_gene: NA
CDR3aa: CASSLWTGEGEAFF
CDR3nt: TGCGCCAGCAGCTTGTGGACCGGGGAAGGGGAAGCTTTCTTT

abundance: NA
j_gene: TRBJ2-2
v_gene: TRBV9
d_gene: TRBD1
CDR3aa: CASSATPPGQGIGELFF
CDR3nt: TGTGCCAGCAGCGCAACGCCGCCGGGACAGGGAATCGGGGAGCTGTTTTTT

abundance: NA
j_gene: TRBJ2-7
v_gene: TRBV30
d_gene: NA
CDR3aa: CAWSPLGGGLTYEQYF
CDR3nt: TGTGCCTGGAGTCCGCTAGGGGGGGGGCTCACCTACGAGCAGTACTTC

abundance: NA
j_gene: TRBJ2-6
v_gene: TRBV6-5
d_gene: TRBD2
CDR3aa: CASSSPPGGLAF
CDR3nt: TGTGCCAGCAGTTCCCCTCCGGGGGGTCTGGCTTTC

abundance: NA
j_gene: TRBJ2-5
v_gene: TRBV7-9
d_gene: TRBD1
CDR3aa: CASSLAPGQGKETQYF
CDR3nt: TGTGCCAGCAGCTTAGCTCCGGGACAGGGAAAAGAGACCCAGTACTTC

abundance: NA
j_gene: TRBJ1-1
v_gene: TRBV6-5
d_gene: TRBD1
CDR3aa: CASRMTGVNTEAFF
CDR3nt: TGTGCCAGCAGAATGACAGGGGTGAACACTGAAGCTTTCTTT

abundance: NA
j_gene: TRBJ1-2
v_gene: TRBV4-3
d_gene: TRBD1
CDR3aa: CASTGAGGNGYTF
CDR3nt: TGCGCCAGCACGGGGGCAGGGGGCAATGGCTACACCTTC

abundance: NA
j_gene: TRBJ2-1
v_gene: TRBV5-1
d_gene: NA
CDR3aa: CASSSTGFAYNEQFF
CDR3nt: TGCGCCAGCAGCTCAACAGGGTTCGCCTACAATGAGCAGTTCTTC

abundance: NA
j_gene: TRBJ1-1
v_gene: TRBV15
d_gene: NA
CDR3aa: CATSRDPRLGGKAFF
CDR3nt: TGTGCCACCAGCAGAGATCCCCGACTGGGAGGGAAAGCTTTCTTT

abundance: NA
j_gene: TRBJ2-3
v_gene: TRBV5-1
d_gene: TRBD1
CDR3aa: CASSLDRGIRDTQYF
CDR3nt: TGCGCCAGCAGCTTGGACAGGGGAATACGAGATACGCAGTATTTT

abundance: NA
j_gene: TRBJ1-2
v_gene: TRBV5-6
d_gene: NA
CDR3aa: CASSLGRGSYGYTF
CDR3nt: TGTGCCAGCAGCTTGGGAAGGGGGTCCTATGGCTACACCTTC

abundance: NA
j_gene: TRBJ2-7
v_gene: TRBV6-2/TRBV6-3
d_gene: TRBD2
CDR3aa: CASSYPGLAYEQYF
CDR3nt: TGTGCCAGCAGTTACCCGGGACTAGCCTACGAGCAGTACTTC

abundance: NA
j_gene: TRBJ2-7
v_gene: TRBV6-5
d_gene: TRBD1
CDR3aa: CASTFPGTASYEQYF
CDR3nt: TGTGCCAGCACCTTTCCCGGGACAGCTTCCTACGAGCAGTACTTC

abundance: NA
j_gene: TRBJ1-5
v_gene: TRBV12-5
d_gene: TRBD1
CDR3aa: CASQQGDQPQHF
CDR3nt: TGTGCTAGTCAACAGGGGGATCAGCCCCAGCATTTT

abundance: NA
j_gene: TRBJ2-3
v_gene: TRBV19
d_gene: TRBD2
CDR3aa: CASSGTSGLTDTQYF
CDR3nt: TGTGCCAGTAGTGGGACTAGCGGCCTCACAGATACGCAGTATTTT

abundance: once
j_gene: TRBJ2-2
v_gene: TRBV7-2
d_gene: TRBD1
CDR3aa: CASSLPGTGVITGELFF
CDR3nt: TGTGCCAGCAGCTTACCCGGGACAGGGGTTATAACCGGGGAGCTGTTTTTT

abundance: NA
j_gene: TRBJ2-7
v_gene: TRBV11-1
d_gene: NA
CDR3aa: CASSTSGTRLPYEQYF
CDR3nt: TGTGCCAGCAGCACCTCCGGGACACGCCTTCCCTACGAGCAGTACTTC

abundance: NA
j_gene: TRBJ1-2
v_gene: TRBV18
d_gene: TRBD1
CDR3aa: CASSPGQGKGYTF
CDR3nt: TGTGCCAGCTCACCGGGACAGGGAAAGGGCTACACCTTC

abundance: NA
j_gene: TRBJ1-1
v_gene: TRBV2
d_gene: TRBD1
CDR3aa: CASSWDRASTEAFF
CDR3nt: TGTGCCAGCAGTTGGGACAGGGCTTCCACTGAAGCTTTCTTT

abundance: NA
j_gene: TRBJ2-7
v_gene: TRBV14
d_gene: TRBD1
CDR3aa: CASSHTGTGSYEQYF
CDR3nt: TGTGCCAGCAGCCACACCGGGACAGGCTCCTACGAGCAGTACTTC

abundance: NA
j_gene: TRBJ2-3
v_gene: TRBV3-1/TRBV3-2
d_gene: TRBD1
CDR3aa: CASSPGTGGIIGQYF
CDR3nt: TGTGCCAGCAGCCCCGGGACAGGGGGGATTATTGGGCAGTATTTT

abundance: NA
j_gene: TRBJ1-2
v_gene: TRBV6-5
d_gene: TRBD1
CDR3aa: CASTQTGVDYGYTF
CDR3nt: TGTGCCAGCACGCAAACAGGGGTCGACTATGGCTACACCTTC

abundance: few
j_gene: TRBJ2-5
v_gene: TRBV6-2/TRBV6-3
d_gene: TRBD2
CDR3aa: CASSRGGLARFSKETQYF
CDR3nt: TGTGCCAGCAGCAGAGGGGGACTAGCGAGATTTAGCAAGGAGACCCAGTACTTC

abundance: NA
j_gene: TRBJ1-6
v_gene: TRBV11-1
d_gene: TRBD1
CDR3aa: CASSADRGHSPLHF
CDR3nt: TGTGCCAGCAGCGCGGACAGGGGGCATTCACCCCTCCACTTT

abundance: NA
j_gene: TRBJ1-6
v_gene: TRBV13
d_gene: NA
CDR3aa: CASRRREGNSPLHF
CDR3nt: TGTGCCAGCAGACGTAGAGAGGGCAATTCACCCCTCCACTTT

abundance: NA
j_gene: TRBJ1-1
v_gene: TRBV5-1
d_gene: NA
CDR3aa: CASSLDGRGAGRNTEAFF
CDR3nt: TGCGCCAGCAGCTTGGATGGGCGCGGGGCGGGGAGGAACACTGAAGCTTTCTTT

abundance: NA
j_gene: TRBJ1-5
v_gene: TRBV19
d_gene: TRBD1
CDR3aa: CASSIGDRRQPQHF
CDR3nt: TGTGCCAGTAGTATAGGGGACAGACGGCAGCCCCAGCATTTT

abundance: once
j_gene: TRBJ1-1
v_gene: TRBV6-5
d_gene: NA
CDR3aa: CASRPEGVGEAFF
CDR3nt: TGTGCCAGCAGACCGGAGGGCGTTGGTGAAGCTTTCTTT

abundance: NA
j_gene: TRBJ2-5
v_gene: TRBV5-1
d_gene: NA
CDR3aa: CASSLGVREETQYF
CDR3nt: TGCGCCAGCAGCTTGGGTGTCAGGGAAGAGACCCAGTACTTC

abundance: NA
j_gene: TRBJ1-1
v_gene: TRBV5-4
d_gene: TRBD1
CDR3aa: CASSLADRGYTEAFF
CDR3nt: TGTGCCAGCAGCTTGGCCGACAGGGGATACACTGAAGCTTTCTTT

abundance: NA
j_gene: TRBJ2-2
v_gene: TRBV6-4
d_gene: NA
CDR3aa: CASTLECGNTGELFF
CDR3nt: TGTGCCAGCACCCTAGAATGCGGGAACACCGGGGAGCTGTTTTTT

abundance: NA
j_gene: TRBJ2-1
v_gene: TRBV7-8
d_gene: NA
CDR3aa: CASSSQGTLNNEQFF
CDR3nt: TGTGCCAGCAGCTCTCAGGGTACATTGAACAATGAGCAGTTCTTC

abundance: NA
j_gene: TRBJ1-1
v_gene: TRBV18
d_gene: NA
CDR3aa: CASRNRTLMNTEAFF
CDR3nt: TGTGCCAGCCGCAACAGGACCTTGATGAACACTGAAGCTTTCTTT

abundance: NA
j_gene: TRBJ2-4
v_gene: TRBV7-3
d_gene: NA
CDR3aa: CASSRGAENIQYF
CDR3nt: TGTGCCAGCAGCCGGGGGGCCGAAAACATTCAGTACTTC

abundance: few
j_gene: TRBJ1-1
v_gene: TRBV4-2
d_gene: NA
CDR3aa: CASSQDHGMGNTEAFF
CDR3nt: TGTGCCAGCAGCCAAGATCACGGGATGGGGAACACTGAAGCTTTCTTT

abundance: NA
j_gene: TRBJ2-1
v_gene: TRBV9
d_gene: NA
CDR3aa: CASSVARLDEQFF
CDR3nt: TGTGCCAGCAGCGTAGCCCGGTTGGATGAGCAGTTCTTC

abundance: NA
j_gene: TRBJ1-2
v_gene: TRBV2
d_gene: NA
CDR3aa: CASSEVRNYGYTF
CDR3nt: TGTGCCAGCAGTGAAGTCCGTAACTATGGCTACACCTTC

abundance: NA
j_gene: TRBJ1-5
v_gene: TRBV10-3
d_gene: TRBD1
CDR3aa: CAIRGDRGIGQPQHF
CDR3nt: TGTGCCATCAGGGGGGACAGGGGGATCGGTCAGCCCCAGCATTTT